The 18 T cell receptor beta chains listed next were all sequenced from one sample in a study of OX40 agonist ivuxolimab in advanced cancers. Repertoires were generated with immunoSEQ multiplex PCR, while TCRdb's copy carries only in-frame clones and drops some. The sample carries under 80,000 clones, about 89% recorded once. This specimen was CD4+ or CD8+ T cells sorted from blood, taken in a trial of the OX40 agonist ivuxolimab. Source of these receptors: an adult with an advanced solid tumor such as melanoma, head and neck, liver or kidney cancer.

The chain joins TRBV27 to TRBJ2-2, with 13 bases matching TRBD2. The CDR3 runs to 16 residues. V was clipped by 6 bases and J by 3 bases; unmatched bases: 4. CDR1 and CDR2 (germline): MNHEY, SMNVEV (reference sequence). This CDR3 reads CASRGTSGKYTGELFF. CDR3 DNA: TGTGCCAGCAGAGGGACTAGCGGGAAATACACCGGGGAGCTGTTTTTT.

This clone appeared a single time. The CDR3: CASNRPGQPRSYGYTF. The CDR3 nucleotides read TGTGCCAGTAATCGCCCGGGACAGCCGCGATCTTATGGCTACACCTTC. This rearrangement joins TRBV19 to TRBJ1-2, with 7 bases aligning to TRBD1. The junction had 16 bases not matched to a gene; V was cut back by 7 bases and J by 5 bases. Germline CDR1 reads LNHDA; CDR2 reads SQIVND (reference sequence). This CDR3 contains 16 residues.

This sequence joins TRBV29-1 and TRBJ2-2, with 10 bases aligning to TRBD1. J lost 5 bases, V lost 7 bases, and 4 bases had no gene match. CDR1 is SQVTM and CDR2 is ANQGSEA in the germline V gene. This CDR3 contains 13 residues. The CDR3 reads CSATGGGTGELFF. In nucleotides, the CDR3 is TGCAGCGCGACAGGGGGCGGGACCGGGGAGCTGTTTTTT.

The chain recombines TRBV5-1 with TRBJ2-7, with D possibly being TRBD1 or TRBD2 (5 bases each). The germline CDR1 and CDR2 sequences are SGHRS and YFSETQ. V was trimmed by 0 bases and J by 7 bases, leaving 17 bases between them. This CDR3 region has 15 residues. The CDR3 here is CASSLGGTGLEEQYF. The CDR3 bases are TGCGCCAGCAGCTTGGGTGGGACGGGGCTTGAGGAGCAGTACTTC. The whole variable domain, filled in from reference TRBV5-1 and TRBJ2-7, reads KAGVTQTPRYLIKTRGQQVTLSCSPISGHRSVSWYQQTPGQGLQFLFEYFSETQRNKGNFPGRFSGRQFSNSRSEMNVSTLELGDSALYLCASSLGGTGLEEQYFGPGTRLTVT.

The rearrangement joins TRBV30 to TRBJ1-1; possible D gene TRBD1, 5 bases. The germline V gene has CDR1 GTSNPN and CDR2 SVGIG (reference sequence). Trimming took 0 bases from V and 8 from J, leaving 16 bases between them. This CDR3 region has 14 residues. In DNA, the CDR3 is TGTGCCTGGAGTGTAGGTAGGGGCCGCGGCGAAGCTTTCTTT. It codes for CAWSVGRGRGEAFF.

The chain recombines TRBV25-1 with TRBJ1-5, with a weak D call TRBD1 (5 bases). The V gene lost 3 bases and the J gene lost 4 bases, with 13 bases spanning the gap. CDR3 length equals 15 residues. Germline V CDR1 and CDR2: MGHDK, SYGVNS. The CDR3 is CASSDPGTGNQPQHF. Written as DNA, the CDR3 is TGTGCCAGCAGTGATCCCGGGACGGGGAATCAGCCCCAGCATTTT.

The chain joins TRBV16 to TRBJ2-7, with TRBD1 identical over 9 bases. Losses at the gene ends were 4 bases for V and 5 bases for J; bases not matched to a gene: 3. This CDR3 is 13 amino acids long. Germline CDR1 reads KGHSY; CDR2 reads FQNENV. Here the CDR3 reads CASSRDRADEQYF. Here the CDR3 DNA reads TGTGCCAGCAGCCGGGACAGGGCGGACGAGCAGTACTTC.

V usage is TRBV28 and J usage is TRBJ1-1; tentatively, D is TRBD1 (6 bases). V lost 5 bases to trimming and J lost 1 base, with 17 bases between them. Per germline, CDR1 MDHEN and CDR2 SYDVKM. The CDR3 has 16 amino acids. The CDR3 nucleotides read TGTGCCAGCAGTCCCTACGGACGGACAGAGAACACTGAAGCTTTCTTT. Its protein product is CASSPYGRTENTEAFF.

The rearrangement joins TRBV15 to TRBJ2-2, with D unclear. The CDR3 totals 14 residues. Trimming stripped 3 bases from V and 5 bases from J, with 10 bases between. CDR1 and CDR2 from the germline V gene are LNHNV and YYDKDF (reference sequence). This CDR3 is CATSRNKVTGELFF. The CDR3 DNA reads TGTGCCACCAGCAGGAATAAGGTTACCGGGGAGCTGTTTTTT.

The rearrangement uses TRBV5-1 and TRBJ2-5; 8 bases align to TRBD2. After removal of 5 bases from V and 1 base from J, the junction contained 7 bases not matched to a gene. The CDR3 is made up of 15 amino acids. Looked up from germline, CDR1 is SGHRS and CDR2 is YFSETQ. The CDR3 DNA is TGCGCCAGCAGTTCCTATAGCGGGATCCAAGAGACCCAGTACTTC. This encodes CASSSYSGIQETQYF. The full variable domain, its missing parts supplied by reference TRBV5-1 and TRBJ2-5, is KAGVTQTPRYLIKTRGQQVTLSCSPISGHRSVSWYQQTPGQGLQFLFEYFSETQRNKGNFPGRFSGRQFSNSRSEMNVSTLELGDSALYLCASSSYSGIQETQYFGPGTRLLVL.

V usage is TRBV6-1 and J usage is TRBJ2-7, with a tentative D call TRBD1 (6 bases). The V gene lost 6 bases and the J gene lost 5 bases, with 14 bases spanning the gap. This CDR3 contains 13 residues. Looked up from germline, CDR1 is MNHNS and CDR2 is SASEGT. CDR3 loop: CASRETGPDEQYF. The CDR3, as DNA: TGTGCCAGCAGAGAGACAGGCCCCGACGAGCAGTACTTC.

The gene calls are TRBV7-2 and TRBJ2-5, with 7 bases that match TRBD2. CDR3 length: 15 residues. Trimming removed 5 bases from V and 11 bases from J; junction bases left unmatched: 17. The germline V gene has CDR1 SGHTA and CDR2 FQGNSA. CDR3 DNA: TGTGCCAGCAGCCCCCGGGGGAGGGGACCCCTTGAGCAGTACTTC. Its protein product is CASSPRGRGPLEQYF.

The rearrangement joins TRBV6-4 to TRBJ1-1; D perhaps matches TRBD1 (6 bases). The CDR3 contains 16 residues. V lost 2 bases and J 4 bases, leaving 17 bases between the germline ends. CDR1 MRHNA and CDR2 SNTAGT come from the germline V gene. Here the CDR3 reads CASSDRPEGRGTEAFF. The CDR3 DNA reads TGTGCCAGCAGTGACAGACCCGAGGGCAGGGGCACTGAAGCTTTCTTT.

The chain is built from TRBV28 and TRBJ1-6, with D perhaps TRBD1 (5 bases). Germline V lookup: CDR1 MDHEN, CDR2 SYDVKM. V lost 5 bases and J lost 9, with 17 bases in between. The CDR3 contains 15 residues. The DNA for the CDR3 is TGTGCCAGCAGTCTCCCCTGGGGGAAAAGTTCACCCCTCCACTTT. Translated: CASSLPWGKSSPLHF.

The chain carries TRBV19 and TRBJ1-5, with 10 nucleotides matching TRBD1. The V segment lost 4 bases and the J segment 4 bases; nucleotides outside the gene matches: 19. Per the germline V gene, CDR1 is LNHDA and CDR2 is SQIVND (reference sequence). CDR3 length: 20 residues. For the CDR3, the DNA is TGTGCCAGTAGTACCTCCATTGCGACAGGGGGCCTTTTAGTAAATCAGCCCCAGCATTTT. This codes for CASSTSIATGGLLVNQPQHF.

The V and J genes are TRBV5-4 and TRBJ1-1, with D perhaps matching TRBD1 (6 bases). V shed 4 bases and J shed 1 base, with 14 bases lying between them. The CDR3 extends over 15 amino acids. Germline CDR1 is SGHNT and CDR2 is YYREEE (reference sequence). The CDR3 nucleotides are TGTGCCAGCAGCCCCGAACAGGGAGAGAACACTGAAGCTTTCTTT. Protein product: CASSPEQGENTEAFF. The variable domain in full, completed from reference TRBV5-4 and TRBJ1-1, reads ETGVTQSPTHLIKTRGQQVTLRCSSQSGHNTVSWYQQALGQGPQFIFQYYREEENGRGNFPPRFSGLQFPNYSSELNVNALELDDSALYLCASSPEQGENTEAFFGQGTRLTVV.

V and J are TRBV6-5 and TRBJ2-2; D might be TRBD1 (5 bases). Between the trimmed V and J ends, which lost 5 bases and 2 bases, there was a span of 9 bases. The CDR3 sequence is 14 residues long. CDR1 is MNHEY, CDR2 SVGAGI, per germline. This CDR3 reads CASSRRENTGELFF. The CDR3 region has the DNA TGTGCCAGCAGTCGCAGGGAAAACACCGGGGAGCTGTTTTTT.

The chain combines TRBV9 with TRBJ2-3; D is unresolved. Germline V gives CDR1 SGDLS, CDR2 YYNGEE. The CDR3 totals 13 residues. V was clipped by 0 bases and J by 7 bases, with 9 bases between them. CDR3 in DNA: TGTGCCAGCAGCGTAGCTGGGCAGTATACGCAGTATTTT. Translated, it gives CASSVAGQYTQYF.